The 8 T cell receptor beta chains reported below all come from one sample, sequenced in a study of identical twins. TCRdb called the 5' RACE reads again in MiXCR, with one record for every CDR3 protein. Of over 600,000 distinct CDR3 sequences listed, around 21% were seen once; the top ten hold around 4.4%. These same records also appear under a second study, on T cells expressing NK-cell markers.

Sequencing was carried out using PBMCs. Source of these receptors: a woman under 30 in good health.

This clonotype was recorded many times. The chain employs TRBV10-3 and TRBJ1-4; maybe TRBD1 (5 bases). Trimming shortened V by 6 bases and J by 5 bases, and 7 bases separated the two germline ends. This CDR3 region has 12 residues. The germline CDR1 and CDR2 sequences are ENHRY and SYGVKD. As DNA, the CDR3 is TGTGCCATCAGCAGGGAAAATGAAAAACTGTTTTTT. Protein sequence: CAISRENEKLFF.

The chain recombines TRBV12-3 or TRBV12-4 with TRBJ2-5; D remains unclear. The CDR3 length is 12 residues. Between the trimmed V and J ends, which lost 7 bases and 3 bases, there was a span of 9 bases. DNA for the CDR3: TGTGCCAGCACCGGGTTAGAAGAGACCCAGTACTTC. Protein product: CASTGLEETQYF.

This chain joins TRBV20-1 and TRBJ2-2; TRBD2 agrees at 11 bases. The V segment lost 6 bases and the J segment 4 bases; nucleotides outside the gene matches: 4. The germline V gene has CDR1 DFQATT and CDR2 SNEGSKA (reference sequence). This CDR3 contains 14 residues. In DNA, the CDR3 is TGCAGTGCCATCGGGACTAGCGGCACCGGGGAGCTGTTTTTT. Translating it yields CSAIGTSGTGELFF.

J is TRBJ2-1 and V is TRBV15; D unresolved. The CDR3 length is 13 residues. From germline, CDR1 is LNHNV and CDR2 YYDKDF (reference sequence). The V and J ends lost 0 bases and 7 bases respectively, with 7 bases between them. CDR3 sequence: CATSRDLRNEQFF. The DNA of the CDR3 is TGTGCCACCAGCAGAGATCTTCGAAATGAGCAGTTCTTC.

This chain links TRBV9 with TRBJ2-4, with 7 bases matching TRBD1. The V segment lost 4 bases and the J segment 0 bases; nucleotides outside the gene matches: 7. This CDR3 has 16 amino acids. CDR1 SGDLS and CDR2 YYNGEE come from the germline V gene. CDR3 nucleotides: TGTGCCAGCAGCCAATTGACAGGGACAGCCAAAAACATTCAGTACTTC. It translates to CASSQLTGTAKNIQYF.

This clonotype was seen a few times. The gene calls are TRBV4-2 and TRBJ2-3; D possibly corresponds to TRBD1 (5 bases). CDR1 LGHNA and CDR2 YNFKEQ come from the germline V gene. The V and J ends lost 1 base and 3 bases respectively, with 8 bases between them. The CDR3 length is 14 residues. CDR3 coding DNA: TGTGCCAGCAGCCAAGTTACAGGAACAGATACGCAGTATTTT. Its translation is CASSQVTGTDTQYF.

Many counts were recorded for this clonotype. The chain is built from TRBV18 and TRBJ2-7; D remains unclear. This CDR3 is 12 amino acids long. The germline gives CDR1 KGHSH, CDR2 LQKENI. V was trimmed by 3 bases and J by 2 bases, leaving 5 bases between them. The CDR3 sequence is CASSPQAYEQYF. The CDR3 coding sequence is TGTGCCAGCTCACCCCAGGCCTACGAGCAGTACTTC.

This clonotype was counted at least ten times. The chain recombines TRBV20-1 with TRBJ2-5, with D possibly matching TRBD2 (6 bases). Looked up from germline, CDR1 is DFQATT and CDR2 is SNEGSKA (reference sequence). The CDR3 has 14 amino acids. The ends were cut back, 7 bases at V and 4 bases at J, with 19 bases in the middle. This CDR3 reads CSVTSTGLGETQYF. The CDR3 nucleotides are TGCAGTGTTACGTCCACGGGACTGGGAGAGACCCAGTACTTC.